A single T cell receptor (beta chain) is shown here with its context. Authors' analysis steps: Nucleated cell counts were estimated from reference gene primer amplification. Sequencing was performed with immunoSEQ multiplex PCR; in TCRdb, only in-frame clones are kept and a portion is missing. The DNA was the basis for D and trimming; V, J and clone size are from that table. The sample includes approximately 90,000 clones, around nine tenths seen only once; the top ten take about 4.9%. This sample was taken from a study of blood T cell repertoires in COVID-19. Study-wide background: The United States, Italy and Spain supplied acute and convalescent COVID-19 samples. PBMCs, B-cell-depleted T cells, or T cells provided the cDNA or gDNA that made up the material.

With 7 bases clipped from V and 5 bases from J, the junction kept 8 bases outside the gene matches. Looked up from germline, CDR1 is LGHNT and CDR2 is FRNRAP. The CDR3 consists of 13 residues. The chain employs TRBV12-5 and TRBJ2-7; 7 bases align to TRBD2. Sequences were obtained from peripheral blood. This sequence originates from a man aged 55-75 years with COVID-19, enrolled during active disease. Written as DNA, the CDR3 is TGTGCTAGTGCCCTGGGGGGGAAGGACGAGCAGTACTTC. Protein product: CASALGGKDEQYF.